The rows below give T cell receptor beta chains drawn from one sample of a study of shared clonotypes between healthy human individuals. The assay was immunoSEQ multiplex PCR, and TCRdb's table has in-frame clones only and misses some. This sample has a few hundred thousand clones, with more than 70% found just once. The sequenced sample was PBMCs. The receptors here all came from a woman aged 40 to 50 in good health. Some clones in this sample may be carry-over from other donors' samples. The CDR3 runs from the conserved cysteine through the conserved F or W. D genes are given only for firm matches. Not all rows give a size; the values are once, few, many and, for expanded clones, a class.

abundance: .; v_gene: TRBV28; j_gene: TRBJ1-2; d_gene: .; CDR3nt: TGTGCCAGCAGCGGAGACATGCTTAACTATGGCTACACCTTC; CDR3aa: CASSGDMLNYGYTF
abundance: .; v_gene: TRBV7-2; j_gene: TRBJ2-4; d_gene: .; CDR3nt: TGTGCCAGCAGTTACAGCCAGCTGGGCATTCAGTACTTC; CDR3aa: CASSYSQLGIQYF
abundance: .; v_gene: TRBV28; j_gene: TRBJ2-7; d_gene: TRBD2; CDR3nt: TGTGCCAGCAGCGGGACTAGCGGGAGGTACGAGCAGTACTTC; CDR3aa: CASSGTSGRYEQYF
abundance: .; v_gene: TRBV27; j_gene: TRBJ1-1; d_gene: .; CDR3nt: TGTGCCAGCAGTAACCCAGGGGCGCGAGTCACTGAAGCTTTCTTT; CDR3aa: CASSNPGARVTEAFF
abundance: many; v_gene: TRBV5-4; j_gene: TRBJ2-1; d_gene: .; CDR3nt: TGTGCCAGCAGCTTGGGCCCTATAGACAATGAGCAGTTCTTC; CDR3aa: CASSLGPIDNEQFF
abundance: .; v_gene: TRBV5-4; j_gene: TRBJ2-3; d_gene: TRBD2; CDR3nt: TGTGCCAGCAGCTTGCCGGGACTAGCGGGAGCTGGCACAGATACGCAGTATTTT; CDR3aa: CASSLPGLAGAGTDTQYF
abundance: .; v_gene: TRBV7-8; j_gene: TRBJ2-2; d_gene: .; CDR3nt: TGTGCCAGCAGCTTAGGACAGGTCACCGGGGAGCTGTTTTTT; CDR3aa: CASSLGQVTGELFF
abundance: .; v_gene: TRBV28; j_gene: TRBJ1-2; d_gene: .; CDR3nt: TGTGCCAGCAGTCCCCCAGGGATTGGCTACACCTTC; CDR3aa: CASSPPGIGYTF
abundance: .; v_gene: TRBV2; j_gene: TRBJ1-4; d_gene: .; CDR3nt: TGTGCCAGCAGTGAAGCGAACGTGAATGAAAAACTGTTTTTT; CDR3aa: CASSEANVNEKLFF
abundance: .; v_gene: TRBV2; j_gene: TRBJ2-5; d_gene: .; CDR3nt: TGTGCCAGCAGTGCCCTAAGGGGGGGAGAGACCCAGTACTTC; CDR3aa: CASSALRGGETQYF
abundance: .; v_gene: TRBV4-3; j_gene: TRBJ2-7; d_gene: .; CDR3nt: TGCGCCAGCAGCCAAGGATCGGGCAGGATCTCCCACGAGCAGTACTTC; CDR3aa: CASSQGSGRISHEQYF